Following are 26 T cell receptor beta chains from one sample sequenced in a study of radiotherapy plus CTLA-4 blockade in lung cancer. Sequencing was performed with immunoSEQ multiplex PCR; in TCRdb, only in-frame clones are kept and a portion is missing. The table includes about 51,000 clones, roughly 77% detected once. The specimen comprised peripheral blood, sampled from a patient treated with radiotherapy plus ipilimumab. These receptors were collected from a human donor with non-small cell lung cancer who had a complete response to radiotherapy plus ipilimumab.

The chain has TRBV5-4 and TRBJ2-1; 13 nucleotides align to TRBD2. V was clipped by 4 bases and J by 7 bases; unmatched bases: 5. The CDR3 has 15 amino acids. The germline CDR1 and CDR2 sequences are SGHNT and YYREEE (reference sequence). In DNA, the CDR3 is TGTGCCAGCAGCCAGGGACTAGCGGGACGAAATGAGCAGTTCTTC. Translation gives CASSQGLAGRNEQFF.

This rearrangement joins TRBV12-2 to TRBJ1-6; the tabulated D call, TRBD1, remains unverified against the DNA. TRBV12-2 is a pseudogene segment. This CDR3 is 17 amino acids long. The chain's CDR3 is CASRLDRVKSYNSPLHF. The CDR3 coding sequence is TGTGCAAGTCGCCTGGACAGGGTTAAGTCCTATAATTCACCCCTCCACTTT.

J is TRBJ1-1 and V is TRBV6-1; tentative D call: TRBD1 (6 bases). Germline V gene data show CDR1 as MNHNS and CDR2 as SASEGT. The ends were cut back, 8 bases at V and 3 bases at J, with 13 bases in the middle. This CDR3 spans 13 amino acids. The CDR3, as DNA: TGTGCCAGCCTAACAGGGACGGACACTGAAGCTTTCTTT. It specifies CASLTGTDTEAFF.

CDR3 coding DNA: TGCAGCGTTGAAGCCGGTCACAGGGGTTGGAAAGAGACCCAGTACTTC. Translating gives CSVEAGHRGWKETQYF. The V and J genes are TRBV29-1 and TRBJ2-5; 7 positions agree with TRBD1. The CDR3 runs to 16 residues. J gave up 3 bases and V 1 base, and 11 bases lay outside the gene matches. In germline, CDR1 is SQVTM, CDR2 ANQGSEA.

A remark on this clone: The sample has other DNA sequences that encode this CDR3 too. The chain is built from TRBV30 and TRBJ1-1, with a weak D call TRBD1 (5 bases). Germline V gives CDR1 GTSNPN, CDR2 SVGIG (reference sequence). The CDR3 runs to 13 residues. V was pared by 0 bases and J by 2 bases, with 7 bases between. For the CDR3, the DNA is TGTGCCTGGAGTGTACAGGAAAACACTGAAGCTTTCTTT. It specifies CAWSVQENTEAFF. Complete variable domain (other parts from reference TRBV30 and TRBJ1-1): SQTIHQWPATLVQPVGSPLSLECTVEGTSNPNLYWYRQAAGRGLQLLFYSVGIGQISSEVPQNLSASRPQDRQFILSSKKLLLSDSGFYLCAWSVQENTEAFFGQGTRLTVV.

The chain couples TRBV5-1 to TRBJ1-2; weak D call: TRBD1 (5 bases). The V gene's germline CDR1 is SGHRS and CDR2 YFSETQ. The V and J ends lost 0 bases and 8 bases respectively, with 11 bases between them. CDR3 length: 13 amino acids. The CDR3 loop reads CASSLDPRAGYTF. CDR3 DNA: TGCGCCAGCAGCTTGGACCCCAGGGCCGGCTACACCTTC.

V gene TRBV18 combines with J gene TRBJ1-5; TRBD1 matches 7 bases. This CDR3 has 13 residues. Germline assignment: CDR1 KGHSH and CDR2 LQKENI. The V gene end was trimmed by 4 bases and the J gene end by 7 bases; junction bases not matched to a gene: 4. CDR3 amino acids: CASSLTGFQPQHF. CDR3 nucleotide sequence: TGTGCCAGCTCACTGACAGGGTTCCAGCCCCAGCATTTT.

V and J are TRBV9 and TRBJ1-2, with a possible D match to TRBD1 (6 bases). Trimming cost V 4 bases and J 8 bases, with 24 bases left between them. CDR3 length: 16 amino acids. CDR1 and CDR2 from the germline V gene are SGDLS and YYNGEE. The CDR3 nucleotides read TGTGCCAGCAGCCCCCCCCGGGACACCCAGCCTGGGGGCTACACCTTC. Translation: CASSPPRDTQPGGYTF. Supplemented by reference TRBV9 and TRBJ1-2, the full variable domain reads DSGVTQTPKHLITATGQRVTLRCSPRSGDLSVYWYQQSLDQGLQFLIQYYNGEERAKGNILERFSAQQFPDLHSELNLSSLELGDSALYFCASSPPRDTQPGGYTFGSGTRLTVV.

The sample holds a few counts of this clone. The V gene is TRBV10-3, the J gene TRBJ1-1, with 10 nucleotides matching TRBD1. After removal of 0 bases from V and 3 bases from J, the junction contained 4 bases not matched to a gene. CDR1 ENHRY and CDR2 SYGVKD come from the germline V gene. CDR3 length: 16 residues. The CDR3, as DNA: TGTGCCATCAGTGAGTCTGGGGGACAGGGGCACACTGAAGCTTTCTTT. Translated, it gives CAISESGGQGHTEAFF.

V and J are TRBV7-2 and TRBJ1-4, with 9 bases matching TRBD1. Germline V gene sequence: CDR1 SGHTA, CDR2 FQGNSA. Unmatched junction bases numbered 12, after V lost 5 bases and J lost 8 bases. The CDR3 length is 16 residues. CDR3 amino acids: CASSPRVGTGKEKLFF. For the CDR3, the DNA is TGTGCCAGCAGCCCACGGGTCGGGACAGGGAAGGAAAAACTGTTTTTT.

The chain has TRBV5-6 and TRBJ1-6; D perhaps matches TRBD1 (5 bases). Per germline, CDR1 SGHDT and CDR2 YYEEEE. The V end lost 0 bases, the J end lost 8 bases, and 15 bases lay between the germline ends. The CDR3 extends over 16 amino acids. This chain's CDR3 is CASSLGTGTTDSPLHF. DNA for the CDR3: TGTGCCAGCAGCTTGGGAACCGGGACTACGGATTCACCCCTCCACTTT.

J is TRBJ2-7 and V is TRBV5-4, with TRBD1 as a possible D gene (5 bases). The CDR3 has 14 residues. Per germline, CDR1 SGHNT and CDR2 YYREEE (reference sequence). V shed 6 bases and J shed 6 bases, with 19 bases lying between them. The CDR3 region has the DNA TGTGCCAGCACCGCCGACAGAAGTCTGGGCGAGCAGTACTTC. Protein: CASTADRSLGEQYF.

The chain uses TRBV4-3 and TRBJ1-1, with 7 bases that match TRBD1. Unmatched junction bases numbered 15, after V lost 7 bases and J lost 1 base. Germline values: CDR1 LGHNA, CDR2 YSLEER. This CDR3 region has 17 residues. Here the CDR3 DNA reads TGCGCCAGCACCGATCAACCAGACAGGGCTCGGAACACTGAAGCTTTCTTT. Residues: CASTDQPDRARNTEAFF.

V is TRBV7-2 and J is TRBJ2-6; 7 positions agree with TRBD1. The V segment lost 2 bases and the J segment 4 bases; nucleotides outside the gene matches: 8. Germline V gene lookup returns CDR1 SGHTA and CDR2 FQGNSA. The CDR3 consists of 17 residues. The CDR3 loop reads CASSLRTRGRGANVLTF. CDR3 sequence (DNA): TGTGCCAGCAGCTTAAGGACAAGGGGGCGCGGGGCCAACGTCCTGACTTTC.

The genes are TRBV2 and TRBJ2-3, with TRBD2 as a possible D gene (7 bases). V lost 0 bases and J lost 8, with 15 bases in between. The CDR3 totals 15 residues. CDR1 and CDR2 (germline): SNHLY, FYNNEI. The chain's CDR3 is CASSEARGQGVTQYF. As DNA, the CDR3 is TGTGCCAGCAGTGAAGCGCGGGGGCAAGGCGTTACGCAGTATTTT.

This chain uses TRBV7-9 with TRBJ2-7, with 13 bases that match TRBD2. This CDR3 is built from 16 residues. Germline CDR1 reads SEHNR; CDR2 reads FQNEAQ (reference sequence). The junction had 10 bases not matched to a gene; V was cut back by 5 bases and J by 6 bases. CDR3 sequence reads: CASSDGTSGAFAEQYV. CDR3 nucleotides: TGTGCCAGCAGCGACGGGACTAGCGGGGCCTTCGCCGAGCAGTACGTC.

This chain links TRBV6-1 with TRBJ1-1, with 8 bases matching TRBD1. CDR1 and CDR2 (germline): MNHNS, SASEGT. The V gene end was trimmed by 6 bases and the J gene end by 6 bases; junction bases not matched to a gene: 9. The CDR3 sequence is 14 residues long. CDR3 protein: CASRGQGPSAEAFF. In DNA, the CDR3 is TGTGCCAGCAGAGGACAGGGCCCCAGTGCTGAAGCTTTCTTT.

This rearrangement joins TRBV6-1 to TRBJ1-5; possibly TRBD1 for D (6 bases). Trimming cost V 8 bases and J 6 bases, with 17 bases left between them. From germline, CDR1 is MNHNS and CDR2 SASEGT. The CDR3 sequence is 14 residues long. The CDR3 sequence: CASEGGGIGQPQHF. CDR3 DNA sequence: TGTGCCAGCGAGGGGGGAGGGATTGGTCAGCCCCAGCATTTT.

This clone came up a few times. The J gene is TRBJ1-2, the V gene TRBV7-8; D unclear. CDR3 length equals 15 residues. Germline loops: CDR1 SGHVS, CDR2 FQNEAQ. Between the trimmed V and J ends, which lost 1 base and 5 bases, there was a span of 14 bases. The CDR3 protein is CASSLGRGNHYGYTF. The CDR3 DNA is TGTGCCAGCAGCTTAGGGAGAGGGAATCATTATGGCTACACCTTC. The variable domain in full, with the rest retrieved from reference TRBV7-8 and TRBJ1-2, is GAGVSQSPRYKVAKRGQDVALRCDPISGHVSLFWYQQALGQGPEFLTYFQNEAQLDKSGLPSDRFFAERPEGSVSTLKIQRTQQEDSAVYLCASSLGRGNHYGYTFGSGTRLTVV.

This chain uses TRBV7-9 with TRBJ2-2; a possible D gene is TRBD1 (6 bases). The length of the CDR3 is 16 residues. The germline V gene has CDR1 SEHNR and CDR2 FQNEAQ (reference sequence). The V gene lost 5 bases and the J gene lost 1 base, with 14 bases spanning the gap. Here the CDR3 reads CASSHRTVENTGELFF. The CDR3 region has the DNA TGTGCCAGCAGCCATAGGACAGTAGAGAACACCGGGGAGCTGTTTTTT.

The rearrangement joins TRBV7-2 to TRBJ2-7, with TRBD2 matching 9 bases. The V segment lost 5 bases and the J segment 5 bases; nucleotides outside the gene matches: 13. CDR3 size: 16 residues. Germline assignment: CDR1 SGHTA and CDR2 FQGNSA. The CDR3 region has the DNA TGTGCCAGCAGCCCCTCCCAAGCGGGGGGTCGCCACGAGCAGTACTTC. It is translated as CASSPSQAGGRHEQYF.

This clone came up a few times. The chain has TRBV7-9 and TRBJ1-4; 7 bases are a match to TRBD1. This CDR3 spans 15 amino acids. The V gene end was trimmed by 1 base and the J gene end by 5 bases; junction bases not matched to a gene: 4. In germline, CDR1 is SEHNR, CDR2 FQNEAQ (reference sequence). CDR3 sequence: CASSLGATGNEKLFF. The CDR3 DNA reads TGTGCCAGCAGCTTAGGGGCGACAGGGAATGAAAAACTGTTTTTT.

The chain uses TRBV27 and TRBJ1-5; D not resolved. The CDR3 is 14 residues long. Germline-derived CDR1 and CDR2 are MNHEY and SMNVEV (reference sequence). V lost 5 bases to trimming and J lost 0 bases, with 8 bases between them. CDR3: CASSPRYSNQPQHF. In nucleotides, the CDR3 is TGTGCCAGCAGTCCGAGATATAGCAATCAGCCCCAGCATTTT.

As for this clone: One junction end does not reproduce the germline sequence, and a read error may be involved. The chain joins TRBV7-7 to TRBJ2-1; TRBD1 is a possible D gene (8 bases). The germline V gene encodes CDR1 SSHAT and CDR2 FNYEAQ (reference sequence). This CDR3 is built from 14 residues. The CDR3 DNA reads as TGTGCTAGCAGCTCGGACAGGGAGGGCAATGAGCAGTTCTTC. Translating it yields CASSSDREGNEQFF.

The chain joins TRBV6-5 to TRBJ1-5, with D tentatively TRBD1 (6 bases). V lost 0 bases and J lost 11, with 14 bases in between. Germline assignment: CDR1 MNHEY and CDR2 SVGAGI. The length of the CDR3 is 14 residues. The chain's CDR3 is CASSYSLGATAQHF. In DNA form, the CDR3 reads TGTGCCAGCAGTTACTCGTTGGGGGCTACGGCCCAGCATTTT.

About this clone: This CDR3 is also generated by other DNA sequences in the sample. This chain connects TRBV18 to TRBJ2-1; 10 bases map to TRBD1. Germline V lookup: CDR1 KGHSH, CDR2 LQKENI. This CDR3 spans 15 amino acids. With V trimmed by 2 bases and J by 5 bases, 3 bases remained unmatched. CDR3 region: CASSPGTGDNNEQFF. CDR3 nucleotide sequence: TGTGCCAGCTCACCAGGGACAGGGGATAACAATGAGCAGTTCTTC. The full variable domain, in which reference TRBV18 and TRBJ2-1 provide the parts outside the CDR3, is NAGVMQNPRHLVRRRGQEARLRCSPMKGHSHVYWYRQLPEEGLKFMVYLQKENIIDESGMPKERFSAEFPKEGPSILRIQQVVRGDSAAYFCASSPGTGDNNEQFFGPGTRLTVL.